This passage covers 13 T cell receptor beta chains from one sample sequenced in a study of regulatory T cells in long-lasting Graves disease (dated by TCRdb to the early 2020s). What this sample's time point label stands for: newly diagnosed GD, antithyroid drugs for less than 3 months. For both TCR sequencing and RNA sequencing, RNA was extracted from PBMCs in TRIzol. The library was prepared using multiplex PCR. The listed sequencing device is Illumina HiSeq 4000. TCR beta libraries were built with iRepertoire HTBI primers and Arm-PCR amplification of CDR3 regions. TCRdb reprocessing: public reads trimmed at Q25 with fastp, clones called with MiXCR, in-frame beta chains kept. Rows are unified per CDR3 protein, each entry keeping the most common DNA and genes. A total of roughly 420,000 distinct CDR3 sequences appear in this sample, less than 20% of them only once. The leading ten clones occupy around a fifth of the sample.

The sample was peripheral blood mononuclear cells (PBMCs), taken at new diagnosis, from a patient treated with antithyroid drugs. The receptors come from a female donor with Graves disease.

The CDR3 region has the DNA TGTGCCAGCAGCTTAAGAAGCGGGGACACTGAAGCTTTCTTT. Amino acids: CASSLRSGDTEAFF. This chain connects TRBV7-2 to TRBJ1-1; D is ambiguous. With 2 bases removed from V and 3 bases from J, the gap between germline ends came to 10 bases. Germline-derived CDR1 and CDR2 are SGHTA and FQGNSA. The CDR3 runs to 14 residues.

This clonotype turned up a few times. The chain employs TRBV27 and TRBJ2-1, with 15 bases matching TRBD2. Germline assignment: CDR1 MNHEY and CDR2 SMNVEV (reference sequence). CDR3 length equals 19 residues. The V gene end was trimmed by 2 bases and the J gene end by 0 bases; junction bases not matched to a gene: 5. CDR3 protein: CASSLNGLAGGSSYNEQFF. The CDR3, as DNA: TGTGCCAGCAGTTTAAATGGACTAGCGGGGGGGAGCTCCTACAATGAGCAGTTCTTC.

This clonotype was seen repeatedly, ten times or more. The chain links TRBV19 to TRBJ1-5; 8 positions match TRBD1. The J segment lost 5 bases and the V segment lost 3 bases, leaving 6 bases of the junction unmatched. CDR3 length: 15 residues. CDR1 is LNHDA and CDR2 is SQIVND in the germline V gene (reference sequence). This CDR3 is CASSIRQGNYQPQHF. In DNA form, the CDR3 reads TGTGCCAGTAGTATCAGACAGGGGAACTATCAGCCCCAGCATTTT.

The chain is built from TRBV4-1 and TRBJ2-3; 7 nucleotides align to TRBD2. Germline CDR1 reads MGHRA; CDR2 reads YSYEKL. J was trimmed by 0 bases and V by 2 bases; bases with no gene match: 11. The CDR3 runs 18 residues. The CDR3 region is CASSQPRSGDASTDTQYF. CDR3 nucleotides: TGCGCCAGCAGCCAACCCCGAAGCGGGGATGCTAGCACAGATACGCAGTATTTT.

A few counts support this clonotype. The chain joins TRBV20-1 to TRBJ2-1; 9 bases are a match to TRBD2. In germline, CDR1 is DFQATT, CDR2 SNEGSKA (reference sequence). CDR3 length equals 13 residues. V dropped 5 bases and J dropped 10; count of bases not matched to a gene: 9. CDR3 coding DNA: TGCAGTGCTGACTCACAAGCGGGGGGAGAGCAGTTCTTC. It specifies CSADSQAGGEQFF.

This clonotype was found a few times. CDR3 DNA: TGTGCCAGCAGCCCCGCCCAGGGGAGAACTGGGGCCAACGTCCTGACTTTC. As protein: CASSPAQGRTGANVLTF. The rearrangement links TRBV5-5 to TRBJ2-6; D may be TRBD1 (6 bases). V was clipped by 4 bases and J by 2 bases, with 16 bases between them. The germline V gene encodes CDR1 SGHKS and CDR2 YYEKEE (reference sequence). The CDR3 is 17 residues long.

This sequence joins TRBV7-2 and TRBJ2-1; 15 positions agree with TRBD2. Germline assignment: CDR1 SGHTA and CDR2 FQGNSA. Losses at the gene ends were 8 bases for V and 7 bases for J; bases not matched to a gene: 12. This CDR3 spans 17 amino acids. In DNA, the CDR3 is TGTGCCAGCCGGACTAGCGGGAGGGGGCTATCCGGGAATGAGCAGTTCTTC. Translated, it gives CASRTSGRGLSGNEQFF.

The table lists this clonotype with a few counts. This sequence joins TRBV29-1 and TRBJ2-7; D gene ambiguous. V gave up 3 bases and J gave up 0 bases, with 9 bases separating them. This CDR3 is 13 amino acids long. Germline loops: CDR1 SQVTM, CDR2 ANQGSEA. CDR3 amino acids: CSVERRSSYEQYF. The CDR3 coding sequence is TGCAGCGTTGAGCGCAGAAGCTCCTACGAGCAGTACTTC.

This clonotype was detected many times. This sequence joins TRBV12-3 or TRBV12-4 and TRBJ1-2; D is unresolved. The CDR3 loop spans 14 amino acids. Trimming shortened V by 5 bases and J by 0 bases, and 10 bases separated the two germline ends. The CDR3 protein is CASSPLGANYGYTF. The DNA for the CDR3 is TGTGCCAGCAGTCCGCTGGGAGCTAACTATGGCTACACCTTC.

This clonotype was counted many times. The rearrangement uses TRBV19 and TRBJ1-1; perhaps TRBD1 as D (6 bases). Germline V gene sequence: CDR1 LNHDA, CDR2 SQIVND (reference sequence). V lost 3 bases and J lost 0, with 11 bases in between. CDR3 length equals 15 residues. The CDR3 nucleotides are TGTGCCAGTAGTATTAACGGGGACATGAACACTGAAGCTTTCTTT. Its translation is CASSINGDMNTEAFF.

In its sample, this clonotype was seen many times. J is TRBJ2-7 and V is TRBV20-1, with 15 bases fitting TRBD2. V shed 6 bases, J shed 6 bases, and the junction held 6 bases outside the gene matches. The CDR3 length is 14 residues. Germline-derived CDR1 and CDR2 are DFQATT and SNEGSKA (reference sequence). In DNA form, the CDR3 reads TGCAGTGCCCCACCGGGACTAGCGGGAGGCGAGCAGTACTTC. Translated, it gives CSAPPGLAGGEQYF.

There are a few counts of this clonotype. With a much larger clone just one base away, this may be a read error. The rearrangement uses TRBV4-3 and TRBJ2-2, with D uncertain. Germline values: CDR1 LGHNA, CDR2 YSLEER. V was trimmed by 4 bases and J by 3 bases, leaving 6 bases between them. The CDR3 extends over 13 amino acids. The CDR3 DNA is TGCGCCAGCAGCCCCAAATACACCGGGGAGCTGTTTTTT. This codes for CASSPKYTGELFF.

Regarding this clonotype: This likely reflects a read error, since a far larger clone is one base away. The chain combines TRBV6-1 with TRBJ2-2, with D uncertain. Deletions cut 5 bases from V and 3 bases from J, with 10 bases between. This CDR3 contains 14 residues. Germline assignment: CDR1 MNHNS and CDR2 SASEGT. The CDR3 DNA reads TGTGCCAGCAGTCACTCTGTGGACACCGGGGAGCTGTTTTTT. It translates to CASSHSVDTGELFF.